This T cell receptor (beta chain) was found in a study of blood T cell repertoires in COVID-19. Looking at the study overall: PBMCs, B-cell-depleted T cells, or T cells were the source of the cDNA or gDNA that made up the material.

Germline CDR1 SNHLY, CDR2 FYNNEI. Trimming cost V 3 bases and J 4 bases, with 15 bases left between them. There are 15 residues in the CDR3. As originally analysed: Researchers report that nucleated cell counts were estimated from reference gene primer amplification. Clones were sequenced by immunoSEQ multiplex PCR, and TCRdb holds only the in-frame ones, with some missing. V and J calls and clone size follow that table, whereas D and trimming were derived from the DNA. This repertoire shows roughly 17,000 clones, about 89% found once; its top ten account for about 9.3%. Source material: peripheral blood. This sequence originates from a man of 80 years or more with acute or convalescent COVID-19. V and J are TRBV2 and TRBJ1-1, with a weak D call TRBD1 (5 bases). CDR3 loop: CASSDSDKGSTEAFF. The DNA of the CDR3 is TGTGCCAGCAGTGATTCCGACAAGGGGTCCACTGAAGCTTTCTTT. Supplemented by reference TRBV2 and TRBJ1-1, the full variable domain reads EPEVTQTPSHQVTQMGQEVILRCVPISNHLYFYWYRQILGQKVEFLVSFYNNEISEKSEIFDDQFSVERPDGSNFTLKIRSTKLEDSAMYFCASSDSDKGSTEAFFGQGTRLTVV.